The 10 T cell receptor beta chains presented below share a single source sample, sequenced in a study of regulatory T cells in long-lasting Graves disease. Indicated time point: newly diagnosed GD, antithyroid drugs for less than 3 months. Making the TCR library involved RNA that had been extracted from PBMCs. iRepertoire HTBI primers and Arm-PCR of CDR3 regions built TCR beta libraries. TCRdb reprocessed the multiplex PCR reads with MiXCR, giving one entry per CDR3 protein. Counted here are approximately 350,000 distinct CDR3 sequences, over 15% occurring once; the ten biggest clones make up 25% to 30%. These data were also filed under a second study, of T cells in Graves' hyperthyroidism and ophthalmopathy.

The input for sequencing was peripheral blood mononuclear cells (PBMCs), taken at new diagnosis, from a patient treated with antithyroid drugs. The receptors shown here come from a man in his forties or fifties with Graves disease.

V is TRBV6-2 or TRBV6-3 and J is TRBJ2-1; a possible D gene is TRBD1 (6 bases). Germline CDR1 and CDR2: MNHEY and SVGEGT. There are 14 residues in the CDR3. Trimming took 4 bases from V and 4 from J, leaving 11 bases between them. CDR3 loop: CASSSRTDYNEQFF. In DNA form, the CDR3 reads TGTGCCAGCAGTTCCCGGACAGATTACAATGAGCAGTTCTTC.

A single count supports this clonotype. The CDR3 DNA reads as TGTGCCAGCAGTGCCTCGACTAGCGGGGACAATGAGCAGTTCTTC. Its translation: CASSASTSGDNEQFF. The chain joins TRBV25-1 to TRBJ2-1; 11 bases map to TRBD2. The CDR3 loop spans 15 amino acids. The germline CDR1 and CDR2 sequences are MGHDK and SYGVNS. J gave up 5 bases and V 4 bases, and 4 bases lay outside the gene matches.

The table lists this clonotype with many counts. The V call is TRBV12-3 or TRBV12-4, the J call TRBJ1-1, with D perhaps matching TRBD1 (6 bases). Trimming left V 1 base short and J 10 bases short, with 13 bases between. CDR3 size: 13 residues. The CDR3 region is CASSLVEGGAAFF. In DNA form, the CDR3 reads TGTGCCAGCAGTTTAGTAGAGGGGGGAGCAGCTTTCTTT.

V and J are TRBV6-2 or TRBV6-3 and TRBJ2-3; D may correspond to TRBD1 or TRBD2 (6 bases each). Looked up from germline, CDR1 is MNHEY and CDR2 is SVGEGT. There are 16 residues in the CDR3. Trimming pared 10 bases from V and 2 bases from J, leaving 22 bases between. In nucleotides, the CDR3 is TGTGCCATCAGCTCCAACTCGGGGGCCTACACAGATACGCAGTATTTT. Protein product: CAISSNSGAYTDTQYF.

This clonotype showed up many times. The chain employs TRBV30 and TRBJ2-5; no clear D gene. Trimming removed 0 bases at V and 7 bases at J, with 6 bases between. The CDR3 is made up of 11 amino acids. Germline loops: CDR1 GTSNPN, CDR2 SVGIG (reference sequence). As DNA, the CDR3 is TGTGCCTGGAGTGTACTGCGGACCCAGTACTTC. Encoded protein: CAWSVLRTQYF.

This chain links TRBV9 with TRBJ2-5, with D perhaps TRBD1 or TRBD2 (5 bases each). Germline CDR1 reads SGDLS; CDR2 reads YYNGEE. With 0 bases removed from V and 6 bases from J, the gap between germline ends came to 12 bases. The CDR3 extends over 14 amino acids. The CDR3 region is CASSVGGGQKTQYF. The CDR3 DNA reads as TGTGCCAGCAGCGTAGGTGGGGGTCAAAAGACCCAGTACTTC.

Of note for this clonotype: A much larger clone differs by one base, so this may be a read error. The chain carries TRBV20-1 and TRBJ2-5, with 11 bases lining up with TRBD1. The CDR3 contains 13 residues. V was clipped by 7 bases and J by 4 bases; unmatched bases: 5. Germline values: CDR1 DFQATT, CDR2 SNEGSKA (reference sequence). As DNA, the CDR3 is TGCAGTGTTAGCGGGACAGGGGGAGAGACCCAGTACTTC. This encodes CSVSGTGGETQYF.

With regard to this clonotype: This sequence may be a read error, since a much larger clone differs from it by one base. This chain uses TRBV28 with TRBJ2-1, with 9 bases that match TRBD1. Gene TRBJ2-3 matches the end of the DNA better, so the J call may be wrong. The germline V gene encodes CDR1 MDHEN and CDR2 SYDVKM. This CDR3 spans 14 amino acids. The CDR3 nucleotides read TGTGCCAGCAGTTTTGTGTCCGGGACAGGGTCGCAGTATTTT. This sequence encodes CASSFVSGTGSQYF.

The CDR3 sequence: CASSVAGGSRDTQYF. CDR3 nucleotide sequence: TGTGCCAGCAGCGTAGCGGGGGGATCACGTGATACGCAGTATTTT. This chain uses TRBV7-3 with TRBJ2-3; the match to TRBD2 covers 10 bases. J gave up 6 bases and V 5 bases, and 8 bases lay outside the gene matches. The CDR3 totals 15 residues. Germline CDR1 SGHTA, CDR2 FQGTGA.

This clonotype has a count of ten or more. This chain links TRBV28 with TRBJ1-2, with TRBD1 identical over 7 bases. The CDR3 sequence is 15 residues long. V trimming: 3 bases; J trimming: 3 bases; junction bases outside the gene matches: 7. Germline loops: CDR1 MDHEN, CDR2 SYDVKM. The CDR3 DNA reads TGTGCCAGCAGTTTTCGAGGACAGGCCGACTATGGCTACACCTTC. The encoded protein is CASSFRGQADYGYTF.